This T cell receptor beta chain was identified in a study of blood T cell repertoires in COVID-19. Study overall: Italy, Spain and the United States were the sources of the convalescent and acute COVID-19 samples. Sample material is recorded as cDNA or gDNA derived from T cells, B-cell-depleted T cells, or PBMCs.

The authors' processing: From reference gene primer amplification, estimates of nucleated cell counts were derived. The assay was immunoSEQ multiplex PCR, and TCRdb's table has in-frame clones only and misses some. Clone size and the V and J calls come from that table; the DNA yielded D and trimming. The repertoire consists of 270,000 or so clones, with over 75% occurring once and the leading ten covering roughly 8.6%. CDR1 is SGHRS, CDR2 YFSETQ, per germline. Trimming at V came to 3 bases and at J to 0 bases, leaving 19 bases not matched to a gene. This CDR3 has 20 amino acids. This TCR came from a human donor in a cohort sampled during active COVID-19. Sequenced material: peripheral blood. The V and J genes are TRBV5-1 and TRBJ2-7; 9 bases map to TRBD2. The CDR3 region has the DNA TGCGCCAGCAGCTGGGAGACTAGCGGAATTACTTCGATATCCTCCTACGAGCAGTACTTC. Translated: CASSWETSGITSISSYEQYF.